These T cell receptor beta chains were read from a single sample in a study of response to subunit inactivated influenza vaccine. MiXCR, applied by TCRdb to the RT-PCR reads, yields one record per CDR3 protein. Among some 640,000 distinct CDR3 sequences listed, approximately 15% were seen once. The sample in question was PBMCs from blood, obtained 14 days before vaccination. Receptor source: a man between 50 and 59 years old who received an inactivated influenza vaccine. The CDR3 runs from the conserved cysteine through the conserved F or W. The D gene is left open where the match is weak. Clone size is given for some rows only: seen once, a few or many times, or a class if the clone is expanded.

v_call	j_call	d_call	clone_size	cdr3_nt	cdr3_aa
TRBV10-3	TRBJ2-2	NA	few	TGTGCCATCAGAATTGACAAGAACACCGGGGAGCTGTTTTTT	CAIRIDKNTGELFF
TRBV5-1	TRBJ2-7	TRBD1	NA	TGCGCCAGCAGCTATGGACAGGCCTCCGCCTACGAGCAGTACTTC	CASSYGQASAYEQYF
TRBV11-2	TRBJ2-5	TRBD1	NA	TGTGCCAGCAGCAGAATCCGGGACAGGGGCCGTCAAGAGACCCAGTACTTC	CASSRIRDRGRQETQYF
TRBV7-9	TRBJ2-7	NA	NA	TGTGCCAGCAGCTTAGCGGGGCCGCTCCTGAACGAGCAGTACTTC	CASSLAGPLLNEQYF
TRBV5-1	TRBJ1-1	NA	many	TGCGCCAGCAGCTTTTCAGGGGATGGGAACACTGAAGCTTTCTTT	CASSFSGDGNTEAFF
TRBV5-6	TRBJ2-5	NA	few	NA	CASSFLWTSEETQYF
TRBV2	TRBJ2-7	NA	few	TGTGCCAGCAGTGAGCGGGGTCCCTCCTACGAGCAGTACTTC	CASSERGPSYEQYF
TRBV29-1	TRBJ1-1	NA	few	TGCAGCGTTGCGGTGTCAGTCAACACTGAAGCTTTCTTT	CSVAVSVNTEAFF
TRBV9	TRBJ2-1	NA	NA	TGTGCCAGCAGCGTACAGGGAGTCGACGAGCAGTTCTTC	CASSVQGVDEQFF
TRBV12-3/TRBV12-4	TRBJ2-1	TRBD2	NA	TGTGCCAGCAGTTTGGAGCGGGGGAACTACAATGAGCAGTTCTTC	CASSLERGNYNEQFF
TRBV7-2	TRBJ1-2	NA	many	TGTGCCAGCAGCTTAAGCCGGGGGGGAAACTATGGCTACACCTTC	CASSLSRGGNYGYTF
TRBV2	TRBJ2-1	TRBD2	many	TGTGCCAGCAGTATCCCCGGGCTAGCGGGAGGTGGTGAGCAGTTCTTC	CASSIPGLAGGGEQFF
TRBV5-1	TRBJ2-4	TRBD2	few	TGCGCCAGCAGCTTGGGAGTACGACTAGCGGGCCCCTTGGTCAAAAACATTCAGTACTTC	CASSLGVRLAGPLVKNIQYF
TRBV5-8	TRBJ2-1	TRBD2	NA	TGTGCCAGCAGCGTTCTAGCGGGAAAAATCTACAATGAGCAGTTCTTC	CASSVLAGKIYNEQFF
TRBV3-1	TRBJ2-1	NA	few	TGTGCCAGCAGCCAAGGTTTTAGGCGGCACAATGAGCAGTTCTTC	CASSQGFRRHNEQFF
TRBV11-2	TRBJ2-3	NA	few	TGTGCCAGCAGCTTAAGGGGGGGAGATCCCACAGATACGCAGTATTTT	CASSLRGGDPTDTQYF
TRBV7-9	TRBJ2-3	NA	NA	TGTGCCAGCAGCTTAGATCTGGGGGCAACAGATACGCAGTATTTT	CASSLDLGATDTQYF
TRBV4-3	TRBJ2-1	TRBD2	many	TGCGCCAGCAGCCAAGATGCGGGGGGAGGGGGTGAGCAGTTCTTC	CASSQDAGGGGEQFF
TRBV4-3	TRBJ1-4	TRBD1	few	TGCGCCAGCAGCCAAGGGACAGGATTCGGTGAAAAACTGTTTTTT	CASSQGTGFGEKLFF
TRBV20-1	TRBJ1-4	NA	many	TGCAGTGCTAGAGATCGCCGGCAGGCTAATGAAAAACTGTTTTTT	CSARDRRQANEKLFF
TRBV19	TRBJ2-1	NA	NA	TGTGCCAGTACCCCAGGGGCCTCCTACAATGAGCAGTTCTTC	CASTPGASYNEQFF
TRBV5-5	TRBJ2-1	NA	few	TGTGCCACCCGCCGAGGGGGGGGCGCCTACAATGAGCAGTTCTTC	CATRRGGGAYNEQFF